Each of the 29 T cell receptor beta chains below was sequenced from the same sample in a study of CD4 T cells in relation to SARS-CoV-2 and coronaviruses. Unexposed donor CD4+ T cells date from about 2010-2019, before the COVID-19 pandemic. After nine to ten days of culture, CD4+ T cells were isolated. TCRdb's table, derived via immunoSEQ multiplex PCR, lists solely in-frame clones and lacks some. The data show roughly 20,000 clones, with about 80% seen just once and approximately 28% held by the top ten. Antigens of these TCRs are unknown. The specimen sequenced was CD4+ T cells from PBMCs, cultured in vitro. These receptors were taken from a human donor in good health.

The V gene is TRBV3-1 (or the pseudogene TRBV3-2), the J gene TRBJ1-5; D is undetermined. Trimming removed 5 bases from V and 0 bases from J, with 5 bases in between. The CDR3 extends over 13 amino acids. The V gene's germline CDR1 is LGHDT and CDR2 YNNKEL (reference sequence). CDR3 in amino acids: CASSSNSNQPQHF. CDR3 sequence (DNA): TGTGCCAGCAGCTCAAATAGCAATCAGCCCCAGCATTTT.

The V call is TRBV28, the J call TRBJ1-1, with no clear D. This CDR3 has 14 amino acids. Deletions cut 4 bases from V and 1 base from J, with 10 bases between. Looked up from germline, CDR1 is MDHEN and CDR2 is SYDVKM. The CDR3 bases are TGTGCCAGCAGTTCGAGCAGCAAGAACACTGAAGCTTTCTTT. Protein: CASSSSSKNTEAFF.

This clone was seen a few times. This chain connects TRBV7-3 to TRBJ2-3, with D unclear. Trimming took 2 bases from V and 4 from J, leaving 10 bases between them. CDR3 length: 14 amino acids. Germline V gene sequence: CDR1 SGHTA, CDR2 FQGTGA. The CDR3 nucleotides are TGTGCCAGCAGCTTACGATCCTCTCCAGATACGCAGTATTTT. Translating gives CASSLRSSPDTQYF.

V gene TRBV9 combines with J gene TRBJ2-5, with a weak D call TRBD1 (6 bases). Germline assignment: CDR1 SGDLS and CDR2 YYNGEE. CDR3 length: 14 amino acids. V shed 0 bases and J shed 5 bases, with 11 bases lying between them. CDR3 bases: TGTGCCAGCAGCGTAGCTAGGGGGTGGGAGACCCAGTACTTC. It is translated as CASSVARGWETQYF.

This clone appeared a few times. The chain joins TRBV24-1 to TRBJ2-2; 14 bases line up with TRBD2. Germline lookup yields CDR1 KGHDR and CDR2 SFDVKD. The CDR3 runs 18 residues. The trim removed 4 bases at V and 7 bases at J, leaving 10 bases unmatched. CDR3 sequence reads: CATSDPGLAGDRGGELFF. CDR3 DNA sequence: TGTGCCACCAGTGACCCGGGACTAGCGGGAGACCGGGGCGGGGAGCTGTTTTTT.

This rearrangement joins TRBV11-3 to TRBJ2-6, with 14 nucleotides matching TRBD2. V shed 3 bases and J 0 bases; nucleotides not matched to a gene: 4. This CDR3 has 19 amino acids. Germline-derived CDR1 and CDR2 are SGHNT and YENEEA. DNA for the CDR3: TGTGCCAGCAGCTTCGGGACTAGCGGGGGCCCCTCTGGGGCCAACGTCCTGACTTTC. Translating it yields CASSFGTSGGPSGANVLTF.

This clone was detected once. This chain joins TRBV24-1 and TRBJ2-3, with D possibly being TRBD2 (5 bases). CDR1 is KGHDR, CDR2 SFDVKD, per germline. V lost 2 bases to trimming and J lost 5 bases, with 13 bases between them. The CDR3 is made up of 15 amino acids. In DNA form, the CDR3 reads TGTGCCACCAGTGATTCAAAGAGGGTCGGAGATACGCAGTATTTT. Its protein is CATSDSKRVGDTQYF.

This clone turned up a few times. The chain has TRBV19 and TRBJ1-5; a possible D gene is TRBD1 (6 bases). The CDR3 loop spans 16 amino acids. Germline V gene data show CDR1 as LNHDA and CDR2 as SQIVND (reference sequence). V was cut by 7 bases and J by 5 bases, with 21 bases left in between. CDR3 coding DNA: TGTGCCAGTACCCTGACACAGGGAATCGCATATCAGCCCCAGCATTTT. The encoded protein is CASTLTQGIAYQPQHF.

The V and J genes are TRBV10-3 and TRBJ2-5; 8 positions agree with TRBD2. The CDR3 has 13 amino acids. V shed 8 bases, J shed 5 bases, and the junction held 7 bases outside the gene matches. Germline V gene lookup returns CDR1 ENHRY and CDR2 SYGVKD. The DNA for the CDR3 is TGTGCCATCTCCGGGAGGGCCGGGGAGACCCAGTACTTC. This codes for CAISGRAGETQYF.

A few counts support this clone. This chain connects TRBV20-1 to TRBJ2-7; D may be TRBD1 (6 bases). Trimming cost V 3 bases and J 4 bases, with 13 bases left between them. CDR1 is DFQATT, CDR2 SNEGSKA, per germline (reference sequence). The CDR3 extends over 13 amino acids. The DNA of the CDR3 is TGCAGTGCTAGTAGGGGGTCGGGGTACGAGCAGTACTTC. This codes for CSASRGSGYEQYF.

The J gene is TRBJ2-1, the V gene TRBV18, with 8 positions matching TRBD2. J was trimmed by 5 bases and V by 3 bases; bases with no gene match: 3. Germline V gene sequence: CDR1 KGHSH, CDR2 LQKENI. This CDR3 is built from 14 residues. DNA of the CDR3: TGTGCCAGCTCACCCGGGAGGGACCACAATGAGCAGTTCTTC. It translates to CASSPGRDHNEQFF. The entire variable domain, with the rest obtained from reference TRBV18 and TRBJ2-1, is as follows: NAGVMQNPRHLVRRRGQEARLRCSPMKGHSHVYWYRQLPEEGLKFMVYLQKENIIDESGMPKERFSAEFPKEGPSILRIQQVVRGDSAAYFCASSPGRDHNEQFFGPGTRLTVL.

The J gene is TRBJ2-2, the V gene TRBV11-2, with 7 positions matching TRBD2. V shed 4 bases, J shed 4 bases, and the junction held 12 bases outside the gene matches. Germline V CDR1 and CDR2: SGHAT, FQNNGV. This CDR3 region has 17 residues. The CDR3 loop is CASSSGRFPGGTGELFF. CDR3 in DNA: TGTGCCAGCAGCTCTGGACGTTTCCCGGGAGGCACCGGGGAGCTGTTTTTT.

For the CDR3, the DNA is TGTGCCAGCAGTAATGCCGGGACAGGTATCACCGGGGAGCTGTTTTTT. The encoded protein is CASSNAGTGITGELFF. The V and J genes are TRBV28 and TRBJ2-2; TRBD1 matches 8 bases. Per germline, CDR1 MDHEN and CDR2 SYDVKM. This CDR3 has 16 residues. J was trimmed by 4 bases and V by 5 bases; bases with no gene match: 9.

V is TRBV30 and J is TRBJ1-4; D is unresolved. In germline, CDR1 is GTSNPN, CDR2 SVGIG (reference sequence). The V end was cut by 4 bases, the J end by 8 bases, with 14 bases between. This CDR3 spans 13 amino acids. The CDR3 sequence: CAWTTSGKEKLFF. CDR3 DNA: TGTGCCTGGACGACCTCGGGGAAGGAAAAACTGTTTTTT. The entire variable domain, with the rest obtained from reference TRBV30 and TRBJ1-4, is as follows: SQTIHQWPATLVQPVGSPLSLECTVEGTSNPNLYWYRQAAGRGLQLLFYSVGIGQISSEVPQNLSASRPQDRQFILSSKKLLLSDSGFYLCAWTTSGKEKLFFGSGTQLSVL.

J is TRBJ1-2 and V is TRBV3-1 (or the pseudogene TRBV3-2); D not certain. Germline lookup yields CDR1 LGHDT and CDR2 YNNKEL (reference sequence). The CDR3 has 14 amino acids. V lost 0 bases to trimming and J lost 4 bases, with 9 bases between them. Here the CDR3 DNA reads TGTGCCAGCAGCCAAGATCGGATAGGCTATGGCTACACCTTC. Protein product: CASSQDRIGYGYTF.

With respect to this clone: An end of the junction does not agree with germline; a read error may underlie this. V usage is TRBV28 and J usage is TRBJ2-7; 8 bases fit TRBD1. Per germline, CDR1 MDHEN and CDR2 SYDVKM. This CDR3 is built from 16 residues. CDR3 residues: CASSLTPGTGAPSGQF. The CDR3 DNA reads as TGTGCCAGCAGTCTCACCCCCGGGACAGGTGCGCCCTCTGGGCAATTC.

The V gene is TRBV5-1, the J gene TRBJ1-1; D may be TRBD1 (5 bases). Germline CDR1 SGHRS, CDR2 YFSETQ. This CDR3 spans 15 amino acids. The germline V and J ends were trimmed by 2 bases and 2 bases, with 13 bases remaining between them. CDR3 bases: TGCGCCAGCAGCTTTCGGGGGGAGTCAAACACTGAAGCTTTCTTT. Its protein product is CASSFRGESNTEAFF. The full variable domain, in which reference TRBV5-1 and TRBJ1-1 provide the parts outside the CDR3, is KAGVTQTPRYLIKTRGQQVTLSCSPISGHRSVSWYQQTPGQGLQFLFEYFSETQRNKGNFPGRFSGRQFSNSRSEMNVSTLELGDSALYLCASSFRGESNTEAFFGQGTRLTVV.

The chain recombines TRBV20-1 with TRBJ2-7, with D possibly being TRBD2 (6 bases). The V end was cut by 3 bases, the J end by 7 bases, with 16 bases between. Per the germline V gene, CDR1 is DFQATT and CDR2 is SNEGSKA (reference sequence). There are 13 residues in the CDR3. In DNA, the CDR3 is TGCAGTGCTAGTGGCGGTCAGGCGGGAGAGCAGTACTTC. It codes for CSASGGQAGEQYF.

In this sample, this clone turned up a few times. DNA for the CDR3: TGTGCCAGCAGCTCGACGGAAGAGACCCAGTACTTC. It codes for CASSSTEETQYF. V usage is TRBV5-5 and J usage is TRBJ2-5; D remains unclear. The CDR3 is 12 residues long. Germline loops: CDR1 SGHKS, CDR2 YYEKEE (reference sequence). Deletions cut 3 bases from V and 3 bases from J, with 6 bases between.

The chain is built from TRBV5-1 and TRBJ1-5; D is undetermined. CDR1 and CDR2 (germline): SGHRS, YFSETQ. Trimming pared 0 bases from V and 4 bases from J, leaving 11 bases between. The CDR3 is 15 residues long. The CDR3 nucleotides are TGCGCCAGCAGCTTGGCGGGCACTTCAAATCAGCCCCAGCATTTT. Its protein is CASSLAGTSNQPQHF.

This clone was recorded a few times. The rearrangement joins TRBV29-1 to TRBJ1-2, with 7 bases that match TRBD1. V shed 7 bases, J shed 4 bases, and the junction held 6 bases outside the gene matches. In germline, CDR1 is SQVTM, CDR2 ANQGSEA. CDR3 length: 12 residues. The CDR3 here is CSAGTDLYGYTF. The CDR3 region has the DNA TGCAGCGCCGGGACAGACCTCTATGGCTACACCTTC.

The rearrangement joins TRBV5-4 to TRBJ1-3; 8 positions agree with TRBD1. This CDR3 is 15 amino acids long. V was pared by 4 bases and J by 0 bases, with 3 bases of the junction left unmatched. Germline V gene sequence: CDR1 SGHNT, CDR2 YYREEE (reference sequence). Here the CDR3 DNA reads TGTGCCAGCAGCCGGACAGGGCCCTCTGGAAACACCATATATTTT. Its protein product is CASSRTGPSGNTIYF.

This clone was detected only a few times. J is TRBJ2-7 and V is TRBV5-4; D uncertain. Looked up from germline, CDR1 is SGHNT and CDR2 is YYREEE (reference sequence). This CDR3 comprises 13 residues. The V end was cut by 3 bases, the J end by 6 bases, with 13 bases between. CDR3 sequence (DNA): TGTGCCAGCAGCTCATTGATGAGTCCCGAGCAGTACTTC. It is translated as CASSSLMSPEQYF.

The gene calls are TRBV30 and TRBJ1-1; D not resolved. Germline V gene data show CDR1 as GTSNPN and CDR2 as SVGIG (reference sequence). Trimming pared 4 bases from V and 6 bases from J, leaving 9 bases between. CDR3 length: 11 amino acids. The CDR3 protein is CAWKTGAEAFF. The CDR3 nucleotides read TGTGCCTGGAAAACCGGGGCTGAAGCTTTCTTT. Looking up the rest from reference TRBV30 and TRBJ1-1 gives the full variable domain: SQTIHQWPATLVQPVGSPLSLECTVEGTSNPNLYWYRQAAGRGLQLLFYSVGIGQISSEVPQNLSASRPQDRQFILSSKKLLLSDSGFYLCAWKTGAEAFFGQGTRLTVV.

CDR3 bases: TGCGCCAGCAGAAAAAGACAGGGTAGGAACACTGAAGCTTTCTTT. As protein: CASRKRQGRNTEAFF. V and J are TRBV10-2 and TRBJ1-1, with 7 bases lining up with TRBD1. With V trimmed by 6 bases and J by 1 base, 8 bases remained unmatched. In germline, CDR1 is WSHSY, CDR2 SAAADI. This CDR3 is 15 amino acids long.

CDR3: CASSLDADPGNTIYF. CDR3 bases: TGTGCCAGCAGCTTGGATGCGGACCCTGGAAACACCATATATTTT. This rearrangement joins TRBV5-4 to TRBJ1-3; D gene unclear. Trimming cost V 0 bases and J 2 bases, with 9 bases left between them. The CDR3 runs 15 residues. The germline V gene encodes CDR1 SGHNT and CDR2 YYREEE (reference sequence).

This clone has just a few counts. The rearrangement links TRBV6-5 to TRBJ1-1, with 7 bases lining up with TRBD1. CDR1 is MNHEY, CDR2 SVGAGI, per germline. The CDR3 is made up of 15 amino acids. V was clipped by 6 bases and J by 0 bases; unmatched bases: 7. The chain's CDR3 is CASRGQIQMNTEAFF. CDR3 DNA: TGTGCCAGCAGGGGACAGATACAAATGAACACTGAAGCTTTCTTT.

There are a few counts of this clone. The CDR3 loop reads CAWRGQGDNYGYTF. Here the CDR3 DNA reads TGTGCCTGGAGAGGACAGGGGGATAACTATGGCTACACCTTC. The chain carries TRBV30 and TRBJ1-2, with TRBD1 identical over 10 bases. The CDR3 sequence is 14 residues long. With 3 bases clipped from V and 1 base from J, the junction kept 2 bases outside the gene matches. Germline V gene sequence: CDR1 GTSNPN, CDR2 SVGIG (reference sequence). The full variable domain, with the rest looked up from reference TRBV30 and TRBJ1-2, is SQTIHQWPATLVQPVGSPLSLECTVEGTSNPNLYWYRQAAGRGLQLLFYSVGIGQISSEVPQNLSASRPQDRQFILSSKKLLLSDSGFYLCAWRGQGDNYGYTFGSGTRLTVV.

The chain couples TRBV7-7 to TRBJ2-1; 14 positions match TRBD2. Germline V gene sequence: CDR1 SSHAT, CDR2 FNYEAQ (reference sequence). V lost 5 bases to trimming and J lost 8 bases; unmatched junction nucleotides: 5. This CDR3 is built from 15 residues. The CDR3 coding sequence is TGTGCCAGCAGCGAGGGACTAGCGGGAGCGGATGAGCAGTTCTTC. Its protein product is CASSEGLAGADEQFF.